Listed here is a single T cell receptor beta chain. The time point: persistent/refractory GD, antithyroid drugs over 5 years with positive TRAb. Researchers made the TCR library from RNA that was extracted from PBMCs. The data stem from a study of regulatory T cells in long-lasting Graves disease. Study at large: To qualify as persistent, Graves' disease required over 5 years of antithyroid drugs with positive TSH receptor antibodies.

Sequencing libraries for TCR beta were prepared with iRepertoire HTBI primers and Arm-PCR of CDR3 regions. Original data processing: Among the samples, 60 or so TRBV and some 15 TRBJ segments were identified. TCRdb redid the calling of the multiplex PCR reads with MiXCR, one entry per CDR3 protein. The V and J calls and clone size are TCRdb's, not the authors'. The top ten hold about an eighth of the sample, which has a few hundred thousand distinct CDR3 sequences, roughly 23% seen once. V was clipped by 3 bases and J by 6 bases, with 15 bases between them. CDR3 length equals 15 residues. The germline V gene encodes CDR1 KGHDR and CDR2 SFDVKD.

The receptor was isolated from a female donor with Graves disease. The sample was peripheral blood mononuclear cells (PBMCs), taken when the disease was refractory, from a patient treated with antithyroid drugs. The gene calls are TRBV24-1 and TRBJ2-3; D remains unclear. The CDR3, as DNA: TGTGCCACCAGTGATCCCCAAGTAGAATGGGATACGCAGTATTTT. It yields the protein CATSDPQVEWDTQYF.